Presented here are 25 T cell receptor beta chains from one specimen sequenced in a study of blood T cell repertoires in COVID-19. This table comes from immunoSEQ multiplex PCR, and its TCRdb copy is limited to in-frame clones, with some not included. The top ten hold roughly 9.7% of the sample, which has about 74,000 clones, under 95% seen once. The specimen was peripheral blood. These receptor sequences come from a human donor in a cohort sampled during active COVID-19.

This chain links TRBV5-1 with TRBJ2-5, with TRBD2 matching 11 bases. Germline lookup yields CDR1 SGHRS and CDR2 YFSETQ. After removal of 4 bases from V and 3 bases from J, the junction contained 5 bases not matched to a gene. This CDR3 contains 15 residues. The chain's CDR3 is CASSPPGLAEETQYF. For the CDR3, the DNA is TGCGCCAGCAGCCCACCGGGACTAGCGGAAGAGACCCAGTACTTC.

The chain combines TRBV7-9 with TRBJ2-1, with 8 bases fitting TRBD2. Germline-derived CDR1 and CDR2 are SEHNR and FQNEAQ (reference sequence). The CDR3 length is 15 residues. The V segment lost 0 bases and the J segment 8 bases; nucleotides outside the gene matches: 6. Here the CDR3 DNA reads TGTGCCAGCAGCTTAGCACTAGCGGAGGCGCATGAGCAGTTCTTC. This sequence encodes CASSLALAEAHEQFF.

The V and J genes are TRBV11-1 and TRBJ2-7; 7 bases map to TRBD2. Germline assignment: CDR1 SGHAT and CDR2 FQDESV (reference sequence). The V gene end was trimmed by 3 bases and the J gene end by 3 bases; junction bases not matched to a gene: 2. This CDR3 has 13 residues. The CDR3 DNA reads as TGTGCCAGCAGCTTGGGGGGGTTCTACGAGCAGTACTTC. Translation: CASSLGGFYEQYF.

V gene TRBV27 combines with J gene TRBJ2-5, with a weak D call TRBD1 (5 bases). Trimming left V 3 bases short and J 2 bases short, with 7 bases between. The germline V gene has CDR1 MNHEY and CDR2 SMNVEV (reference sequence). This CDR3 is built from 13 residues. The DNA of the CDR3 is TGTGCCAGCAGTTTCGCAGGGCAAGAGACCCAGTACTTC. It specifies CASSFAGQETQYF.

The rearrangement links TRBV6-4 to TRBJ1-6, with 9 bases identical to TRBD1. The CDR3 runs 14 residues. V lost 6 bases and J lost 10; bases outside the gene matches: 7. Germline CDR1 is MRHNA and CDR2 is SNTAGT. The CDR3 sequence is CASRGTGSDSPLHF. In DNA, the CDR3 is TGTGCCAGCAGGGGGACAGGGTCCGACTCACCCCTCCACTTT.

The chain links TRBV28 to TRBJ2-3; a possible D gene is TRBD1 (6 bases). Germline V gene lookup returns CDR1 MDHEN and CDR2 SYDVKM. The CDR3 loop spans 16 amino acids. Trimming removed 4 bases from V and 7 bases from J, with 21 bases in between. The chain's CDR3 is CASSSTGTTGSYTQYF. The CDR3 DNA is TGTGCCAGCAGTTCTACCGGGACCACAGGGAGTTATACGCAGTATTTT.

The gene calls are TRBV27 and TRBJ1-1; possibly TRBD1 for D (5 bases). From germline, CDR1 is MNHEY and CDR2 SMNVEV (reference sequence). V gave up 2 bases and J gave up 3 bases, with 10 bases separating them. CDR3 length: 14 amino acids. The CDR3, as DNA: TGTGCCAGCAGTTTAGCAGGGATGGACACTGAAGCTTTCTTT. Amino acid sequence: CASSLAGMDTEAFF.

The rearrangement joins TRBV4-1 to TRBJ1-6; tentative D call: TRBD1 (6 bases). Germline assignment: CDR1 MGHRA and CDR2 YSYEKL. Between the trimmed V and J ends, which lost 7 bases and 7 bases, there was a span of 11 bases. This CDR3 comprises 13 residues. The CDR3 sequence: CASNRDTNSPLHF. Written as DNA, the CDR3 is TGCGCCAGCAACCGGGACACCAATTCACCCCTCCACTTT.

The chain links TRBV4-1 to TRBJ2-5, with 7 bases aligning to TRBD1. V lost 2 bases and J lost 1; bases outside the gene matches: 4. This CDR3 has 15 amino acids. Germline lookup yields CDR1 MGHRA and CDR2 YSYEKL. The CDR3 sequence is CASSQTGQVQETQYF. The CDR3 coding sequence is TGCGCCAGCAGCCAAACAGGACAGGTCCAAGAGACCCAGTACTTC.

The DNA for the CDR3 is TGTGCCAGCAGCTCGACTCAGGGGAATGGAAACACCATATATTTT. This sequence encodes CASSSTQGNGNTIYF. The V and J genes are TRBV7-9 and TRBJ1-3; tentative D call: TRBD1 (6 bases). The V gene's germline CDR1 is SEHNR and CDR2 FQNEAQ (reference sequence). The V end lost 4 bases, the J end lost 3 bases, and 13 bases lay between the germline ends. CDR3 length equals 15 residues.

The chain is built from TRBV4-2 and TRBJ2-3; unclear D gene. Trimming pared 0 bases from V and 4 bases from J, leaving 5 bases between. CDR3 size: 13 residues. Looked up from germline, CDR1 is LGHNA and CDR2 is YNFKEQ. The CDR3 loop is CASSQDNPDTQYF. The CDR3 DNA reads TGTGCCAGCAGCCAAGATAATCCAGATACGCAGTATTTT.

The rearrangement uses TRBV7-2 and TRBJ2-5, with 7 bases that match TRBD1. The CDR3 covers 14 residues. After removal of 3 bases from V and 2 bases from J, the junction contained 3 bases not matched to a gene. CDR1 and CDR2 from the germline V gene are SGHTA and FQGNSA. CDR3 coding DNA: TGTGCCAGCAGCTTTCCAGGGGGACAAGAGACCCAGTACTTC. Amino acids: CASSFPGGQETQYF.

This chain joins TRBV7-7 and TRBJ2-3; possibly TRBD1 for D (6 bases). Germline V gene sequence: CDR1 SSHAT, CDR2 FNYEAQ (reference sequence). The CDR3 has 15 residues. V lost 4 bases, J lost 4 bases, and 15 bases lay in between. This CDR3 is CASSSQQGFPDTQYF. CDR3 in DNA: TGTGCCAGCAGCTCTCAACAGGGATTCCCAGATACGCAGTATTTT.

CDR3 in amino acids: CASSVVSGRGYNEQFF. Here the CDR3 DNA reads TGTGCCAGCAGCGTAGTCAGCGGGAGAGGTTACAATGAGCAGTTCTTC. The chain carries TRBV9 and TRBJ2-1, with 8 positions matching TRBD2. CDR1 SGDLS and CDR2 YYNGEE come from the germline V gene. The CDR3 covers 16 residues. With 0 bases clipped from V and 4 bases from J, the junction kept 6 bases outside the gene matches.

The chain joins TRBV19 to TRBJ2-7; 13 bases are shared with TRBD2. The germline V gene has CDR1 LNHDA and CDR2 SQIVND (reference sequence). The junction had 11 bases not matched to a gene; V was cut back by 5 bases and J by 1 base. The CDR3 has 18 amino acids. The CDR3 protein is CASSFSGLAGLPSYEQYF. CDR3 bases: TGTGCCAGTAGTTTCTCGGGACTAGCGGGATTACCTTCCTACGAGCAGTACTTC.

The chain links TRBV6-1 to TRBJ2-3; 9 bases fit TRBD2. The V gene's germline CDR1 is MNHNS and CDR2 SASEGT. There are 15 residues in the CDR3. V gave up 3 bases and J gave up 1 base; unmatched junction bases: 2. Written as DNA, the CDR3 is TGTGCCAGCAGTGAGCGGGGGGGGCGCACAGATACGCAGTATTTT. Translated: CASSERGGRTDTQYF.

This clone was seen more than once but under ten times. The rearrangement links TRBV4-2 to TRBJ1-2; 9 bases align to TRBD1. Germline V CDR1 and CDR2: LGHNA, YNFKEQ. This CDR3 comprises 15 residues. With V trimmed by 0 bases and J by 5 bases, 4 bases remained unmatched. CDR3: CASSQEQGAWYGYTF. The CDR3 nucleotides read TGTGCCAGCAGCCAAGAACAGGGGGCCTGGTATGGCTACACCTTC.

This chain uses TRBV18 with TRBJ2-5, with 11 bases matching TRBD2. Germline V gene sequence: CDR1 KGHSH, CDR2 LQKENI. Losses at the gene ends were 6 bases for V and 4 bases for J; bases not matched to a gene: 7. The CDR3 has 15 amino acids. CDR3 sequence (DNA): TGTGCCAGCTCCCTACTAGCGGGAGAACGAGAGACCCAGTACTTC. Amino acid sequence: CASSLLAGERETQYF.

The rearrangement joins TRBV11-2 to TRBJ2-2; 9 positions match TRBD2. Looked up from germline, CDR1 is SGHAT and CDR2 is FQNNGV. The trim removed 2 bases at V and 4 bases at J, leaving 8 bases unmatched. The CDR3 extends over 17 amino acids. CDR3 DNA sequence: TGTGCCAGCAGCTTAAGCGGCGGGAGGGCCCTCACCGGGGAGCTGTTTTTT. It specifies CASSLSGGRALTGELFF.

The J gene is TRBJ1-5, the V gene TRBV27, with 11 bases that match TRBD1. V trimming: 6 bases; J trimming: 6 bases; junction bases outside the gene matches: 13. Germline V gene lookup returns CDR1 MNHEY and CDR2 SMNVEV (reference sequence). The CDR3 runs to 17 residues. This chain's CDR3 is CASSEKLGTGGSQPQHF. CDR3 nucleotides: TGTGCCAGCAGCGAAAAGCTCGGGACAGGGGGTAGTCAGCCCCAGCATTTT.

This sequence joins TRBV29-1 and TRBJ1-4; TRBD1 matches 7 bases. The length of the CDR3 is 13 residues. Trimming removed 6 bases from V and 8 bases from J; junction bases left unmatched: 9. In germline, CDR1 is SQVTM, CDR2 ANQGSEA. The CDR3 region has the DNA TGCAGCGTCGAACAGGGGAGAGGAGAAAAACTGTTTTTT. It yields the protein CSVEQGRGEKLFF. The full variable domain, in which reference TRBV29-1 and TRBJ1-4 provide the parts outside the CDR3, is SAVISQKPSRDICQRGTSLTIQCQVDSQVTMMFWYRQQPGQSLTLIATANQGSEATYESGFVIDKFPISRPNLTFSTLTVSNMSPEDSSIYLCSVEQGRGEKLFFGSGTQLSVL.

V gene TRBV18 combines with J gene TRBJ1-6; a possible D gene is TRBD1 (6 bases). Germline V gene sequence: CDR1 KGHSH, CDR2 LQKENI. The CDR3 is made up of 15 amino acids. Trimming left V 4 bases short and J 7 bases short, with 14 bases between. The chain's CDR3 is CASSRGPLGNSPLHF. The CDR3 DNA reads TGTGCCAGCTCACGGGGGCCACTAGGAAATTCACCCCTCCACTTT.

The chain employs TRBV9 and TRBJ2-1, with 11 bases fitting TRBD2. The V and J ends lost 0 bases and 3 bases, in that order; junction bases with no gene match: 14. The CDR3 loop spans 20 amino acids. From germline, CDR1 is SGDLS and CDR2 YYNGEE. The CDR3 protein is CASSVGAGTSGIKNYNEQFF. CDR3 coding DNA: TGTGCCAGCAGCGTAGGTGCCGGGACTAGCGGAATAAAAAACTACAATGAGCAGTTCTTC.

The J gene is TRBJ2-2, the V gene TRBV6-2 or TRBV6-3; possibly TRBD1 for D (6 bases). Germline CDR1 and CDR2: MNHEY and SVGEGT. Trimming stripped 6 bases from V and 5 bases from J, with 13 bases between. This CDR3 has 14 residues. CDR3 sequence: CASSPDRITGELFF. CDR3 coding DNA: TGTGCCAGCAGCCCTGACAGGATAACCGGGGAGCTGTTTTTT.

V and J are TRBV20-1 and TRBJ2-7, with 7 nucleotides matching TRBD1. Germline CDR1 is DFQATT and CDR2 is SNEGSKA (reference sequence). The CDR3 runs 13 residues. Losses at the gene ends were 3 bases for V and 2 bases for J; bases not matched to a gene: 4. The CDR3 sequence: CSASRQGAYEQYF. DNA of the CDR3: TGCAGTGCTAGTAGGCAGGGGGCCTACGAGCAGTACTTC.